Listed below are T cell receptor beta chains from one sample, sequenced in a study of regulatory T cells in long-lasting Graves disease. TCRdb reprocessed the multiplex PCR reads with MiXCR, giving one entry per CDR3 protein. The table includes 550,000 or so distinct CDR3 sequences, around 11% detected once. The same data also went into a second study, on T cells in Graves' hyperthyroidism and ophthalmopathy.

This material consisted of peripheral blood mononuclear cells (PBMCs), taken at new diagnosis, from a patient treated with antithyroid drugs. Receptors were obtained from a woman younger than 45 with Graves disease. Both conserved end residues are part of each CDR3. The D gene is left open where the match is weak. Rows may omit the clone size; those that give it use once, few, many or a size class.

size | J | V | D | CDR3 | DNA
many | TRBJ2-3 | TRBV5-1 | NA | CASSARVPSTDTQYF | TGCGCCAGCAGCGCTCGCGTCCCGAGCACAGATACGCAGTATTTT
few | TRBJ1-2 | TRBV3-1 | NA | CASSQDTPNYGYTF | TGTGCCAGCAGCCAGGACACTCCTAACTATGGCTACACCTTC
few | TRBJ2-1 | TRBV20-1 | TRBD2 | CSARDLRASGRADEQFF | TGCAGTGCTAGAGATCTTAGGGCTAGCGGGAGGGCGGATGAGCAGTTCTTC
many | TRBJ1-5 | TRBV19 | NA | CASRDYGNQPQHF | TGTGCCAGTAGGGACTACGGCAATCAGCCCCAGCATTTT
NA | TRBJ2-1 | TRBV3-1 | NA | CASSPTIGSVEQCF | TGTGCCAGCAGCCCGACTATCGGGAGCGTTGAGCAGTGCTTC
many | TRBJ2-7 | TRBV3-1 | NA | CASSQAFVDLAGYEQYF | TGTGCCAGCAGCCAAGCATTCGTCGATCTAGCAGGCTACGAGCAGTACTTC
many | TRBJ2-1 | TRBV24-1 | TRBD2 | CATSDGTVLSGSFNEQFF | TGTGCCACCAGTGACGGGACAGTCCTTAGCGGGAGTTTCAATGAGCAGTTCTTC
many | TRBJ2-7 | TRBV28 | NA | CASSFPGLGEQYF | TGTGCCAGCAGCTTTCCCGGCCTGGGGGAGCAGTACTTC
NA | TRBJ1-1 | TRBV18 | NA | CASSPRAGALNTEAFF | TGTGCCAGCTCACCACGGGCAGGGGCCTTGAACACTGAAGCTTTCTTT
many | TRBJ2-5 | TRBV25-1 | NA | CASSEYEVRTLVQETQYF | TGTGCCAGCAGTGAATACGAGGTCCGGACCCTCGTACAAGAGACCCAGTACTTC
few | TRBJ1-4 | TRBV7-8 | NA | CASSQRARGDEKLFF | TGTGCCAGCAGCCAAAGGGCCCGTGGTGATGAAAAACTGTTTTTT
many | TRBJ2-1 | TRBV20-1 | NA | CSAREASTNEQFF | TGCAGTGCTAGAGAAGCTAGCACGAATGAGCAGTTCTTC
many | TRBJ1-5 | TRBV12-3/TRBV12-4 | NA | CASSFGSGGNQPQHF | TGTGCCAGCAGTTTCGGGTCGGGGGGCAATCAGCCCCAGCATTTT
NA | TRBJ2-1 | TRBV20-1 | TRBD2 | CSARDAGLAGAEEQFF | TGCAGTGCTAGAGATGCCGGACTAGCGGGGGCGGAGGAGCAGTTCTTC
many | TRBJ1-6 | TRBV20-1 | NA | CSARRTYGSYNSPLHF | TGCAGTGCTAGAAGGACGTATGGCTCCTATAATTCACCCCTCCACTTT
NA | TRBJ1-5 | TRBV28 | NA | CASSLGGRTQHF | TGTGCCAGCAGTTTGGGGGGTAGGACCCAGCATTTT
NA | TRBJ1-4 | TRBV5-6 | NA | CASSRGSEKLFF | TGTGCCAGCAGCCGAGGGAGTGAAAAACTGTTTTTT
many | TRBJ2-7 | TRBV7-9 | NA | CASRLGTGYEQYF | TGTGCCAGCAGACTAGGGACGGGGTACGAGCAGTACTTC
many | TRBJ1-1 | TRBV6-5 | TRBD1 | CASSLSDRGRTEAFF | TGTGCCAGCAGTTTGAGCGACAGGGGGAGGACTGAAGCTTTCTTT
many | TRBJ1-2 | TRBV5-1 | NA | CASSLDYRDPYGYTF | TGCGCCAGCAGCTTGGATTACAGGGACCCCTATGGCTACACCTTC
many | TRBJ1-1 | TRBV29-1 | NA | CSVELSAGTEAFF | TGCAGCGTTGAATTGTCGGCCGGCACTGAAGCTTTCTTT
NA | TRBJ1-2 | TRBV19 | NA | CASSIRGHTNYGYTF | TGTGCCAGTAGTATCCGGGGACATACCAACTATGGCTACACCTTC
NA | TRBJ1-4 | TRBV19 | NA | CASIFDAKLFF | TGTGCCAGCATTTTTGACGCAAAACTGTTTTTT
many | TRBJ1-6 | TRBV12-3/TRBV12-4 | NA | CASTSGVSRYNYNSPLHF | TGTGCCAGCACCTCCGGAGTCTCACGCTACAATTATAATTCACCCCTCCACTTT
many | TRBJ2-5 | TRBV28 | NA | CASSSYSDSQGETQYF | TGTGCCAGCAGTTCCTATTCGGACAGTCAAGGGGAGACCCAGTACTTC
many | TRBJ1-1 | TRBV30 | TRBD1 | CAADRAMNTEAFF | TGTGCCGCAGACAGGGCCATGAACACTGAAGCTTTCTTT
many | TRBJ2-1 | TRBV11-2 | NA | CASSSLRGSVSEQFF | TGTGCCAGCAGCTCACTACGGGGCAGCGTCTCAGAGCAGTTCTTC
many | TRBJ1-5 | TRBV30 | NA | CACGPRNKGNQPQHF | TGTGCCTGCGGTCCTCGAAACAAGGGCAATCAGCCCCAGCATTTT
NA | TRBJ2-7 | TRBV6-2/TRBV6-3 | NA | CASRAPSVPAYEQYF | TGTGCCAGCAGAGCTCCTAGCGTACCAGCCTACGAGCAGTACTTC
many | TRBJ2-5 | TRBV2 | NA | CASTRGTGTQYF | TGTGCCAGCACGAGGGGCACGGGGACCCAGTACTTC
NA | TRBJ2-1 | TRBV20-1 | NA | CSAPPSGTIFNEQFF | TGCAGTGCCCCCCCGTCCGGGACCATATTTAATGAGCAGTTCTTC
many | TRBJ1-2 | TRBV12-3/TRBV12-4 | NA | CASSFGIFSNYGYTF | TGTGCCAGCAGTTTCGGCATATTTTCTAACTATGGCTACACCTTC
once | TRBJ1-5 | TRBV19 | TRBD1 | CASSIVGTGRVISNQPQHF | TGTGCCAGTAGTATAGTGGGGACAGGGAGAGTTATCAGCAATCAGCCCCAGCATTTT
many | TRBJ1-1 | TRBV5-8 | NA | CASSFIVGLGNTEAFF | TGTGCCAGCAGCTTTATAGTCGGACTGGGGAACACTGAAGCTTTCTTT
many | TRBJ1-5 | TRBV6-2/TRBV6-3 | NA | CASSYAAGGNQPQHF | TGTGCCAGCAGTTACGCCGCAGGGGGCAATCAGCCCCAGCATTTT
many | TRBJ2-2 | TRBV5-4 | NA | CASSPARGANTGELFF | TGTGCCAGCAGCCCTGCAAGGGGCGCGAACACCGGGGAGCTGTTTTTT
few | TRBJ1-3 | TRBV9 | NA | CASSVVSGNSGNTIYF | TGTGCCAGCAGCGTAGTCAGCGGAAACTCTGGAAACACCATATATTTT
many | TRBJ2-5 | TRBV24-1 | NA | CATSDPNQETQYF | TGTGCCACCAGTGACCCTAACCAAGAGACCCAGTACTTC
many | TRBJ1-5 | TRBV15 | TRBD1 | CATSRRGQVANQPQHF | TGTGCCACCAGCAGACGGGGACAGGTGGCCAATCAGCCCCAGCATTTT
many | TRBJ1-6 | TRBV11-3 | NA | CASSQEAGFLSPLHF | TGCGCCAGCAGCCAAGAAGCAGGGTTTTTATCACCCCTCCACTTT
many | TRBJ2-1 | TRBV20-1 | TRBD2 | CSARDGRESNEQFF | TGCAGTGCTAGGGACGGGCGGGAGAGCAATGAGCAGTTCTTC
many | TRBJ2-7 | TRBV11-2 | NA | CASSLAYGPLEQYF | TGTGCCAGCAGCTTAGCTTACGGGCCTCTCGAGCAGTACTTC
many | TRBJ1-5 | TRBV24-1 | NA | CATSGSDRPQHF | TGTGCCACCAGTGGGTCGGACCGGCCCCAGCATTTT
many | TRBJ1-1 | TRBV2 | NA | CASSRDKRLRNTEAFF | TGTGCCAGCAGCCGCGATAAGAGACTTAGGAACACTGAAGCTTTCTTT
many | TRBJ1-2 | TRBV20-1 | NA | CSARDPRGSYGYTF | TGCAGTGCTAGAGATCCACGAGGGAGCTATGGCTACACCTTC
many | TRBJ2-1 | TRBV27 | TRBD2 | CASSLLTSGIGNEQFF | TGTGCCAGCAGTTTATTGACTAGCGGGATTGGCAATGAGCAGTTCTTC
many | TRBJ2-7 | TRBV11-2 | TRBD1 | CASSLDALLETGVPYEQYF | TGTGCCAGCAGCTTAGATGCCTTACTTGAGACAGGGGTCCCCTACGAGCAGTACTTC
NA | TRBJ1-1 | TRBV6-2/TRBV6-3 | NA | CACLSMNTEAFF | TGTGCCTGCCTGAGTATGAACACTGAAGCTTTCTTT
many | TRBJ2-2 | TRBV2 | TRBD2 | CASSLAGAVGELFF | TGTGCCAGCAGTCTAGCGGGAGCGGTCGGGGAGCTGTTTTTT
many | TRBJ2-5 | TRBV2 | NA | CASSRGFGETQYF | TGTGCCAGCAGTAGGGGATTTGGAGAGACCCAGTACTTC
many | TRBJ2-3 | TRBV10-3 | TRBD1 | CAIGKTPGQGGTDTQYF | TGTGCCATCGGAAAAACCCCAGGACAGGGCGGCACAGATACGCAGTATTTT
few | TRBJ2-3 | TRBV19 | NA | CASSIAFLGGGTDTQYF | TGTGCCAGTAGTATCGCCTTCCTGGGAGGCGGCACAGATACGCAGTATTTT
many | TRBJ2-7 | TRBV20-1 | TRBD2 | CSAGPSGSSHEQYF | TGCAGTGCGGGACCTAGCGGGAGTTCCCACGAGCAGTACTTC
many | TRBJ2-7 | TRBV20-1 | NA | CSARGPTQPSVQNYEQYF | TGCAGTGCTAGAGGCCCGACACAGCCTAGCGTCCAAAACTACGAGCAGTACTTC
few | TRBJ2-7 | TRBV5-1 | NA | CASSFATPSYEQYF | TGCGCCAGCAGCTTCGCGACGCCCTCCTACGAGCAGTACTTC
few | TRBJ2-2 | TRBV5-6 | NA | CASSPIIGELFF | TGTGCCAGCAGCCCTATTATCGGGGAGCTGTTTTTT
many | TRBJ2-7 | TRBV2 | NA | CASSEHGLLREQYF | TGTGCCAGCAGTGAACACGGACTGCTCCGCGAGCAGTACTTC
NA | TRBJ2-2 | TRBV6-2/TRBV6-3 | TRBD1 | CASTLGPGQTLTGELFF | TGTGCCAGCACCCTGGGACCGGGACAGACTCTCACCGGGGAGCTGTTTTTT
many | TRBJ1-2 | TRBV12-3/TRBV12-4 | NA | CASSPQDSPHPGGYTF | TGTGCCAGCAGTCCCCAGGACAGTCCTCACCCAGGCGGCTACACCTTC